The 18 T cell receptor beta chains below come from one sample, sequenced in a study of technical replicates of blood from four donors. Repertoires were generated with immunoSEQ multiplex PCR, while TCRdb's copy carries only in-frame clones and drops some. This sample has roughly 93,000 clones; 95% occur once, and the top ten carry around 0.26%. The sequencing input was T cells isolated from PBMCs. These receptors were collected from a human donor in good health.

The chain uses TRBV6-1 and TRBJ2-5; D gene uncertain. The germline V and J ends were trimmed by 6 bases and 2 bases, with 4 bases remaining between them. The germline gives CDR1 MNHNS, CDR2 SASEGT. The CDR3 is 11 amino acids. CDR3 protein: CASSGQETQYF. The CDR3 DNA follows: TGTGCCAGCAGCGGGCAAGAGACCCAGTACTTC.

This chain links TRBV2 with TRBJ1-1, with 9 positions matching TRBD1. The CDR3 runs to 13 residues. V lost 6 bases to trimming and J lost 3 bases; unmatched junction nucleotides: 2. Germline V gene data show CDR1 as SNHLY and CDR2 as FYNNEI. CDR3 sequence: CASRDRGYTEAFF. The CDR3 nucleotides read TGTGCCAGCAGGGACAGGGGTTACACTGAAGCTTTCTTT.

V gene TRBV11-3 combines with J gene TRBJ1-1; tentative D call: TRBD1 (5 bases). CDR1 is SGHNT, CDR2 YENEEA, per germline. The ends were cut back, 5 bases at V and 7 bases at J, with 11 bases in the middle. The CDR3 is made up of 12 amino acids. The CDR3 bases are TGTGCCAGCAGCCTCAGGACATTTGAAGCTTTCTTT. Protein: CASSLRTFEAFF.

The rearrangement uses TRBV20-1 and TRBJ2-3; tentatively, D is TRBD2 (5 bases). Trimming cost V 6 bases and J 11 bases, with 15 bases left between them. The CDR3 is 11 amino acids. CDR1 and CDR2 from the germline V gene are DFQATT and SNEGSKA (reference sequence). The CDR3 is CSAGDYPRQYF. In DNA, the CDR3 is TGCAGTGCCGGTGACTACCCAAGGCAGTATTTT.

The chain has TRBV11-3 and TRBJ1-2; 9 nucleotides line up with TRBD1. The length of the CDR3 is 18 residues. Per the germline V gene, CDR1 is SGHNT and CDR2 is YENEEA. V dropped 7 bases and J dropped 1; count of bases not matched to a gene: 16. For the CDR3, the DNA is TGTGCCAGCAAGGGGCGACAGGGGGAGCTTTCGGATAACTATGGCTACACCTTC. Protein: CASKGRQGELSDNYGYTF.

The chain recombines TRBV15 with TRBJ2-5; 10 bases fit TRBD1. CDR1 and CDR2 (germline): LNHNV, YYDKDF (reference sequence). The CDR3 is 16 residues long. V gave up 4 bases and J gave up 0 bases; unmatched junction bases: 5. The CDR3 region is CATSTGQGGNQETQYF. CDR3 DNA sequence: TGTGCCACCAGCACAGGACAGGGGGGAAACCAAGAGACCCAGTACTTC. Full variable domain (outside the CDR3, taken from reference TRBV15 and TRBJ2-5): DAMVIQNPRYQVTQFGKPVTLSCSQTLNHNVMYWYQQKSSQAPKLLFHYYDKDFNNEADTPDNFQSRRPNTSFCFLDIRSPGLGDTAMYLCATSTGQGGNQETQYFGPGTRLLVL.

A remark on this clone: Compared with germline, one end of the junction differs, possibly owing to a read error. V usage is TRBV2 and J usage is TRBJ1-1; the D gene is possibly TRBD1 (6 bases). The CDR3 extends over 12 amino acids. Germline lookup yields CDR1 SNHLY and CDR2 FYNNEI. CDR3 bases: TGTGCCAGCAGTGAATCAGGGACAAGTGGGGGTTTT. Encoded protein: CASSESGTSGGF.

This clone appeared once. CDR3 sequence reads: CASTSAARPNEQFF. The CDR3 DNA is TGCGCCAGCACATCGGCGGCAAGGCCCAATGAGCAGTTCTTC. The V gene is TRBV5-1, the J gene TRBJ2-1; D is undetermined. The V gene lost 6 bases and the J gene lost 6 bases, with 16 bases spanning the gap. The CDR3 is 14 amino acids. In germline, CDR1 is SGHRS, CDR2 YFSETQ.

This clone has just one count. The CDR3, as DNA: TGTGCCAGCAGTTTGTGGGGACAGGGGGCGCGGTTCGATGGCTACACCTTC. Translated, it gives CASSLWGQGARFDGYTF. The chain recombines TRBV28 with TRBJ1-2; 12 nucleotides line up with TRBD1. Germline V gives CDR1 MDHEN, CDR2 SYDVKM. CDR3 length: 17 residues. The V and J ends lost 3 bases and 6 bases, in that order; junction bases with no gene match: 11.

The CDR3 DNA reads TGTGCCACCAGCAGAGGCGGGACTCCATCCTACGAGCAGTACTTC. Amino acid sequence: CATSRGGTPSYEQYF. The chain joins TRBV15 to TRBJ2-7, with a possible D match to TRBD2 (6 bases). Trimming stripped 1 base from V and 1 base from J, with 11 bases between. Germline CDR1 reads LNHNV; CDR2 reads YYDKDF (reference sequence). The CDR3 covers 15 residues. Full variable domain (rest looked up from reference TRBV15 and TRBJ2-7): DAMVIQNPRYQVTQFGKPVTLSCSQTLNHNVMYWYQQKSSQAPKLLFHYYDKDFNNEADTPDNFQSRRPNTSFCFLDIRSPGLGDTAMYLCATSRGGTPSYEQYFGPGTRLTVT.

This chain uses TRBV5-1 with TRBJ2-7, with D possibly TRBD1 on 5 matching bases. Germline CDR1 SGHRS, CDR2 YFSETQ. This CDR3 has 12 residues. V was clipped by 0 bases and J by 6 bases, with 7 bases between them. The CDR3 loop reads CASSLGGSEQYF. The CDR3, as DNA: TGCGCCAGCAGCTTGGGGGGCTCCGAGCAGTACTTC. The full variable domain, in which reference TRBV5-1 and TRBJ2-7 provide the parts outside the CDR3, is KAGVTQTPRYLIKTRGQQVTLSCSPISGHRSVSWYQQTPGQGLQFLFEYFSETQRNKGNFPGRFSGRQFSNSRSEMNVSTLELGDSALYLCASSLGGSEQYFGPGTRLTVT.

V gene TRBV15 combines with J gene TRBJ2-2; TRBD2 matches 8 bases. The CDR3 length is 15 residues. With V trimmed by 0 bases and J by 6 bases, 3 bases remained unmatched. The V gene's germline CDR1 is LNHNV and CDR2 YYDKDF (reference sequence). The CDR3 here is CATSRDQLAAGELFF. As DNA, the CDR3 is TGTGCCACCAGCAGAGATCAACTAGCGGCCGGGGAGCTGTTTTTT.

The rearrangement joins TRBV12-5 to TRBJ1-1, with TRBD1 matching over 9 bases. After removal of 0 bases from V and 3 bases from J, the junction contained 8 bases not matched to a gene. The CDR3 totals 17 residues. Germline CDR1 reads LGHNT; CDR2 reads FRNRAP. CDR3 coding DNA: TGTGCTAGTGGTTTGGTAAGGACAGGGGAGCGGTACACTGAAGCTTTCTTT. It is translated as CASGLVRTGERYTEAFF.

The chain links TRBV19 to TRBJ1-5, with TRBD1 matching 7 bases. The CDR3 spans 13 residues. V was clipped by 7 bases and J by 6 bases; unmatched bases: 6. Germline V gene data show CDR1 as LNHDA and CDR2 as SQIVND (reference sequence). The CDR3 coding sequence is TGTGCCAGTAACGACAGGGAAGGTCAGCCCCAGCATTTT. It codes for CASNDREGQPQHF.

The chain couples TRBV5-1 to TRBJ2-1; a weak D match, TRBD1 (6 bases). This CDR3 spans 16 amino acids. With 4 bases removed from V and 4 bases from J, the gap between germline ends came to 18 bases. Germline V CDR1 and CDR2: SGHRS, YFSETQ. CDR3 loop: CASSLLPGDQYNEQFF. The DNA of the CDR3 is TGCGCCAGCAGCCTCCTACCAGGGGACCAATACAATGAGCAGTTCTTC.

This rearrangement joins TRBV4-1 to TRBJ2-5, with D possibly TRBD2 on 7 matching bases. V was shortened by 3 bases and J by 4 bases, with 9 bases between the two germline ends. From germline, CDR1 is MGHRA and CDR2 YSYEKL. CDR3 length: 13 amino acids. The CDR3 spells CASSQGGLETQYF. CDR3 DNA: TGCGCCAGCAGCCAGGGGGGGCTAGAGACCCAGTACTTC.

V usage is TRBV4-2 and J usage is TRBJ2-1, with a possible D match to TRBD2 (5 bases). Germline CDR1 and CDR2: LGHNA and YNFKEQ. V lost 1 base, J lost 7 bases, and 20 bases lay in between. The CDR3 extends over 17 amino acids. The CDR3 region is CASSQAEGKAGENEQFF. CDR3 in DNA: TGTGCCAGCAGCCAAGCGGAAGGGAAGGCCGGGGAAAATGAGCAGTTCTTC.

This chain joins TRBV7-3 and TRBJ2-7, with 7 bases fitting TRBD2. V lost 1 base and J lost 3; bases outside the gene matches: 9. The CDR3 sequence is 16 residues long. The germline V gene encodes CDR1 SGHTA and CDR2 FQGTGA. The CDR3 reads CASSLSGTSANYEQYF. In DNA form, the CDR3 reads TGTGCCAGCAGCTTAAGCGGAACTAGCGCAAACTACGAGCAGTACTTC.